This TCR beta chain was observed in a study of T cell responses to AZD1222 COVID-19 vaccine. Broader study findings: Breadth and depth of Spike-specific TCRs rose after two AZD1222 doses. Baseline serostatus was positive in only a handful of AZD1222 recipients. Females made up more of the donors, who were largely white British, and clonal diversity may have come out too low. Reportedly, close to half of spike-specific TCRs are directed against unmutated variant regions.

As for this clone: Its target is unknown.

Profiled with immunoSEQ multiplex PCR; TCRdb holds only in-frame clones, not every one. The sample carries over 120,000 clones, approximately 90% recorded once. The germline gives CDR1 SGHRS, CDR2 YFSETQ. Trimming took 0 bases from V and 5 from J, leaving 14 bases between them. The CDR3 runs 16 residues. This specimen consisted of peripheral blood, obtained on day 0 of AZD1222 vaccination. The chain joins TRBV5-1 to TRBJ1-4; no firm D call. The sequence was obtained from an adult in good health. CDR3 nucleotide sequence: TGCGCCAGCAGCTTGGGGACTGCCCCCACAAATGAAAAACTGTTTTTT. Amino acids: CASSLGTAPTNEKLFF.